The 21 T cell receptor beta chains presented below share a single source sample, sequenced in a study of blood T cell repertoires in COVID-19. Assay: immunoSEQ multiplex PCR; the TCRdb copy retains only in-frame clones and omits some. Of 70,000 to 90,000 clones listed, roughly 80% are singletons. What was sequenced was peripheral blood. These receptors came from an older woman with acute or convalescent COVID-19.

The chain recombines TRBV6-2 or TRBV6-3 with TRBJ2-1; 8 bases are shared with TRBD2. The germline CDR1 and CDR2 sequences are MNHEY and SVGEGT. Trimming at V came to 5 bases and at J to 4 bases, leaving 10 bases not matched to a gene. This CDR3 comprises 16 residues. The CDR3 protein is CASSPSGGAGYNEQFF. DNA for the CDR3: TGTGCCAGCAGTCCCTCGGGGGGGGCTGGATACAATGAGCAGTTCTTC.

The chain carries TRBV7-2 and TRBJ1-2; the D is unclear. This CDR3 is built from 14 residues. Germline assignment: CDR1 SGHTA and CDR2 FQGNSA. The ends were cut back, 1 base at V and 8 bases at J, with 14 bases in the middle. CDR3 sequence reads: CASSLGGREGGYTF. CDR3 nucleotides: TGTGCCAGCAGCTTAGGAGGCCGGGAAGGAGGCTACACCTTC.

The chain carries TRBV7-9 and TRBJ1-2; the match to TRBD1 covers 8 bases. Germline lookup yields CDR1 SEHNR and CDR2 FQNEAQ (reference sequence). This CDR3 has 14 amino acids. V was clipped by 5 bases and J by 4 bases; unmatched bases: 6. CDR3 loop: CASSADRVAYGYTF. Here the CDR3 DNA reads TGTGCCAGCAGCGCGGACAGGGTTGCCTATGGCTACACCTTC.

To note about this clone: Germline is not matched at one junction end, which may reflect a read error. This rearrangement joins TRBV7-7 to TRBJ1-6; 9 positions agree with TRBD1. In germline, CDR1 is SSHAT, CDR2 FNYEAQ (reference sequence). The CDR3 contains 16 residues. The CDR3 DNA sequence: TGTGCTAGCAGTCGAAGCCGGGACAGGGAACAGTCACCCCTCCACTTT. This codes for CASSRSRDREQSPLHF.

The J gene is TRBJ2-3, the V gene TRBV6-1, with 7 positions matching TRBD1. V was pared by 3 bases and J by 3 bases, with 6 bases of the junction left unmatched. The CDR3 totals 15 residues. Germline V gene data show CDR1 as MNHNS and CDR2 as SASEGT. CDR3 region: CASSEPTGLTDTQYF. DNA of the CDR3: TGTGCCAGCAGTGAGCCGACAGGGCTTACAGATACGCAGTATTTT.

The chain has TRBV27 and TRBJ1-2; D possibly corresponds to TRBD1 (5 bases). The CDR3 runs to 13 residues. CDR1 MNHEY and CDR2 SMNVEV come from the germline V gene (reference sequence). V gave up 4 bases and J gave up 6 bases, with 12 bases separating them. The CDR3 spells CASSSRVGDGYTF. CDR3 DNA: TGTGCCAGCAGTTCCAGGGTTGGAGATGGCTACACCTTC.

DNA for the CDR3: TGTGCCAGCAGTTTCGGACAGGGGACTGGAAACACCATATATTTT. Its translation: CASSFGQGTGNTIYF. The chain joins TRBV7-2 to TRBJ1-3, with TRBD1 identical over 9 bases. Trimming at V came to 6 bases and at J to 2 bases, leaving 5 bases not matched to a gene. CDR1 is SGHTA, CDR2 FQGNSA, per germline. CDR3 length: 15 residues.

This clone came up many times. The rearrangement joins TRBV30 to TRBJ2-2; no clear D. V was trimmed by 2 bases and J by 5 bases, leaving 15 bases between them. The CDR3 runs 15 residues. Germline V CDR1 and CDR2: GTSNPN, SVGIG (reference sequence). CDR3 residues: CAWSSSSQTTGELFF. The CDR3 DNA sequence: TGTGCCTGGAGTTCGTCCTCGCAGACAACCGGGGAGCTGTTTTTT.

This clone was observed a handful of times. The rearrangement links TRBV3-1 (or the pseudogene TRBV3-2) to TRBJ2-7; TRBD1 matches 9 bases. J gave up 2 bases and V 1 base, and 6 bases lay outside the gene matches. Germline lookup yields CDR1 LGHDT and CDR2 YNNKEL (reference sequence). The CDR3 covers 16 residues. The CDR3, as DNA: TGTGCCAGCAGCCAAGGGTCACAGGGGGCGACCTACGAGCAGTACTTC. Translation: CASSQGSQGATYEQYF.

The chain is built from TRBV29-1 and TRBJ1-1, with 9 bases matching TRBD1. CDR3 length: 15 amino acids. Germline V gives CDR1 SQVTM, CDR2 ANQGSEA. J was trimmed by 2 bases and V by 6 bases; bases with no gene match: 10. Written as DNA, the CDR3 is TGCAGCGTCGGTGGGGTGGGACAGGGAAACACTGAAGCTTTCTTT. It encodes CSVGGVGQGNTEAFF.

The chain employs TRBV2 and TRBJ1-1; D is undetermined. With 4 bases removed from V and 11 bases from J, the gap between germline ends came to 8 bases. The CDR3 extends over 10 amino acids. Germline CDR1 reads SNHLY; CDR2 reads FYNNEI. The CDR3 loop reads CASSGLSAFF. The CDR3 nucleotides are TGTGCCAGCAGTGGACTCTCGGCTTTCTTT.

The CDR3 DNA is TGTGCCAGCAGCTTAACTAGCGAGGCCGGGGAGCTGTTTTTT. As protein: CASSLTSEAGELFF. This chain uses TRBV7-2 with TRBJ2-2, with 7 bases matching TRBD2. Germline CDR1 SGHTA, CDR2 FQGNSA. The CDR3 is 14 amino acids. The V segment lost 2 bases and the J segment 6 bases; nucleotides outside the gene matches: 3. Complete variable domain (other parts from reference TRBV7-2 and TRBJ2-2): GAGVSQSPSNKVTEKGKDVELRCDPISGHTALYWYRQSLGQGLEFLIYFQGNSAPDKSGLPSDRFSAERTGGSVSTLTIQRTQQEDSAVYLCASSLTSEAGELFFGEGSRLTVL.

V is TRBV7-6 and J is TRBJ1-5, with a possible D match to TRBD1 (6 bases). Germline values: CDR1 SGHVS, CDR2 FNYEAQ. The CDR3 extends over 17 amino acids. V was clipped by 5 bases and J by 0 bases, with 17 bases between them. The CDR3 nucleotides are TGTGCCAGCAGCCAGGACAGTCCCTCGGATAGCAATCAGCCCCAGCATTTT. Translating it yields CASSQDSPSDSNQPQHF.

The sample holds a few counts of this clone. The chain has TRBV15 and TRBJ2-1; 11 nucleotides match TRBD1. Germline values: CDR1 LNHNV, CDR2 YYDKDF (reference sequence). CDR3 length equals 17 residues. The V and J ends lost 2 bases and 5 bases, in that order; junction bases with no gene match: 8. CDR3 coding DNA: TGTGCCACCAGCAGACCGAGACCGGGACAGGGGGACAATGAGCAGTTCTTC. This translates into CATSRPRPGQGDNEQFF.

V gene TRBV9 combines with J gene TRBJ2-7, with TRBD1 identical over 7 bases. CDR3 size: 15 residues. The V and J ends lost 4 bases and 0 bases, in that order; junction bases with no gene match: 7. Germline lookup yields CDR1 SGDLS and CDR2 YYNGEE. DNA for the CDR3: TGTGCCAGCAGCTCCCGACAGGGTTCCTCCTACGAGCAGTACTTC. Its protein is CASSSRQGSSYEQYF.

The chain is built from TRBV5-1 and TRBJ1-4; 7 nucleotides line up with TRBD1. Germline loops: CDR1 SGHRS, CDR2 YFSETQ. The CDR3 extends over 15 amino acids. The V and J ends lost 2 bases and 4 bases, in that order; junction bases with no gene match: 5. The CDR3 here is CASSFDRVGNEKLFF. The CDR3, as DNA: TGCGCCAGCAGCTTTGACAGGGTTGGTAATGAAAAACTGTTTTTT.

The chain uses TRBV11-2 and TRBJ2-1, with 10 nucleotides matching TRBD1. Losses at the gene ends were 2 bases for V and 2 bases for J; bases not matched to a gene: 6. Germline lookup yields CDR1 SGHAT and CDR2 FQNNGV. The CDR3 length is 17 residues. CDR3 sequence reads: CASSLTFGTGAYNEQFF. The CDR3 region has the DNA TGTGCCAGCAGCTTAACCTTCGGGACAGGGGCCTACAATGAGCAGTTCTTC.

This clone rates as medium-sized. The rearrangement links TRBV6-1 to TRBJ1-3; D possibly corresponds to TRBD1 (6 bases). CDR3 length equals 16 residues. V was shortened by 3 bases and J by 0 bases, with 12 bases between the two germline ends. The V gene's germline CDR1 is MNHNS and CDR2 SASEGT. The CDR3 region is CASSDTGYFSGNTIYF. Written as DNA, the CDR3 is TGTGCCAGCAGTGATACAGGGTATTTCTCTGGAAACACCATATATTTT.

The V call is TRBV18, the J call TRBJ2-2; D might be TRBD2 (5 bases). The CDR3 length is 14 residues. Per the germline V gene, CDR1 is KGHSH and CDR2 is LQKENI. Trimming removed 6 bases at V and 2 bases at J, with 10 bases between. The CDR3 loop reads CASSPGLNTGELFF. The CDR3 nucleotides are TGTGCCAGCTCGCCGGGGTTAAACACCGGGGAGCTGTTTTTT.

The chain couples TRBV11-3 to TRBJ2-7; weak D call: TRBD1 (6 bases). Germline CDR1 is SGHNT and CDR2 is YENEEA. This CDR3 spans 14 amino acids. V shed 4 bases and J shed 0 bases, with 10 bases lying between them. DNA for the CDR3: TGTGCCAGCAGCTCGAGGGGGAGCTCCTACGAGCAGTACTTC. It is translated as CASSSRGSSYEQYF.

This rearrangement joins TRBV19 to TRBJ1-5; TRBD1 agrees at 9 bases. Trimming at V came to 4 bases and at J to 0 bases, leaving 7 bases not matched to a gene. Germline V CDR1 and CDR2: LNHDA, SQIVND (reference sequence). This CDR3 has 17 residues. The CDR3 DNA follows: TGTGCCAGTAGTAGCGGACAGGGGACTTATAGCAATCAGCCCCAGCATTTT. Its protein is CASSSGQGTYSNQPQHF.